This paragraph covers one T cell receptor beta chain sequence. The CDR3 loop spans 12 amino acids. V lost 6 bases and J 2 bases, leaving 7 bases between the germline ends. From germline, CDR1 is SNHLY and CDR2 FYNNEI. The authors' processing: Amplification with reference gene primers provided the estimates of nucleated cell counts. Generated by immunoSEQ multiplex PCR, the TCRdb table keeps only in-frame clones and is missing some. V and J calls plus clone size are reproduced from that table; the DNA served to infer D and trimming. The sample records about 110,000 clones, under 85% being singletons. The sample belongs to a study of blood T cell repertoires in COVID-19.

The chain carries TRBV2 and TRBJ1-1, with D possibly matching TRBD1 (5 bases). Sequenced material: peripheral blood. The receptor's source is a woman aged 70-85 years with acute or convalescent COVID-19. As DNA, the CDR3 is TGTGCCAGCAGGACAGTTAACACTGAAGCTTTCTTT. Residues: CASRTVNTEAFF. Drawing the rest from reference TRBV2 and TRBJ1-1, the complete variable domain is EPEVTQTPSHQVTQMGQEVILRCVPISNHLYFYWYRQILGQKVEFLVSFYNNEISEKSEIFDDQFSVERPDGSNFTLKIRSTKLEDSAMYFCASRTVNTEAFFGQGTRLTVV.